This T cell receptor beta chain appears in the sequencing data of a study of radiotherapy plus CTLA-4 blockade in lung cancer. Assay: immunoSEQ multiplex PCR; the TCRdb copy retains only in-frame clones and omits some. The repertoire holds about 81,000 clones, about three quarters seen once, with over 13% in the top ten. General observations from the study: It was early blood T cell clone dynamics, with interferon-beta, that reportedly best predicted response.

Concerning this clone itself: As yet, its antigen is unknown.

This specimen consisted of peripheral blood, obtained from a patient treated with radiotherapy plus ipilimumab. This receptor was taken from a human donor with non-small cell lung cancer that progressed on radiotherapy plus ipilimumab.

DNA of the CDR3: TGTGCCAGCAGCGGTAGCGGGTCGCAGTATTTT. Translated, it gives CASSGSGSQYF. V and J are TRBV5-6 and TRBJ2-3, with 7 bases matching TRBD2. CDR3 length equals 11 residues. Germline V gene lookup returns CDR1 SGHDT and CDR2 YYEEEE. V lost 4 bases, J lost 10 bases, and 3 bases stayed unmatched.